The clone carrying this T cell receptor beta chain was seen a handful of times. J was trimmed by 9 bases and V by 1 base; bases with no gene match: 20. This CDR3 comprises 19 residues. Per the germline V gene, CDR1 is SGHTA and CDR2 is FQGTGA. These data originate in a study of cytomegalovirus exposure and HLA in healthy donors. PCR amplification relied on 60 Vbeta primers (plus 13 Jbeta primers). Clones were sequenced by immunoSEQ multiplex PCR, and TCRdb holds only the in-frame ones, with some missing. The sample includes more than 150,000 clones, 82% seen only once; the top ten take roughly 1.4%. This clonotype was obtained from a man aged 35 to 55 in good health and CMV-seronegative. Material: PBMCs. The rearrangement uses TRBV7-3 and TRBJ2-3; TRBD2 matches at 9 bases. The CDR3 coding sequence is TGTGCCAGCAGCTTAAAGCCCTCCGGACTAGCGAGCGGGGGTAGGACGCAGTATTTT. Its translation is CASSLKPSGLASGGRTQYF. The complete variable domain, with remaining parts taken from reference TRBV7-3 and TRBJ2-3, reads GAGVSQTPSNKVTEKGKYVELRCDPISGHTALYWYRQSLGQGPEFLIYFQGTGAADDSGLPNDRFFAVRPEGSVSTLKIQRTERGDSAVYLCASSLKPSGLASGGRTQYFGPGTRLTVL.